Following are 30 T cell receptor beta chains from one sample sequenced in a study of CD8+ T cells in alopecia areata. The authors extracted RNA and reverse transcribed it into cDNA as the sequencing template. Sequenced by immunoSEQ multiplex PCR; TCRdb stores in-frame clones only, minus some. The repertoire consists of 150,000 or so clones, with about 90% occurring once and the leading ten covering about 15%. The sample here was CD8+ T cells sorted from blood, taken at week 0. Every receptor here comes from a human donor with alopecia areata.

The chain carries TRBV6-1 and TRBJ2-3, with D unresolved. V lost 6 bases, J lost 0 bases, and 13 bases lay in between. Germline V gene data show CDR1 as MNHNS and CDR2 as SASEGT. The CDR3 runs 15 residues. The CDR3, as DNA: TGTGCCAGCAGCGCCATTTGGGATAGCACAGATACGCAGTATTTT. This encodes CASSAIWDSTDTQYF.

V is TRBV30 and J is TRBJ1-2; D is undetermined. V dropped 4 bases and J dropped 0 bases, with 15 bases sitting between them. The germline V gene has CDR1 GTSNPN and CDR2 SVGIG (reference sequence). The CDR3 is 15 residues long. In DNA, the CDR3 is TGTGCCTGGACTCCGGACGGTACAACTAACTATGGCTACACCTTC. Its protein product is CAWTPDGTTNYGYTF.

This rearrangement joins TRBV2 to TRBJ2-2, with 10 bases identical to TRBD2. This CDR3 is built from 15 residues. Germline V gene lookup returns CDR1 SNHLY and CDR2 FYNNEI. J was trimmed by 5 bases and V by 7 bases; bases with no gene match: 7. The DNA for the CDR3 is TGTGCCAGCAATGGGGGACTAGCGTGGACCGGGGAGCTGTTTTTT. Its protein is CASNGGLAWTGELFF.

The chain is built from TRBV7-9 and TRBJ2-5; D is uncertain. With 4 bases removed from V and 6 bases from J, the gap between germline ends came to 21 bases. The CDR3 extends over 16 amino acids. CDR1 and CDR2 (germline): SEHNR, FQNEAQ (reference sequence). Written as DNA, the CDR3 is TGTGCCAGCAGCTCAACCAACTTCCAGTTCGTAAAGACCCAGTACTTC. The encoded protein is CASSSTNFQFVKTQYF.

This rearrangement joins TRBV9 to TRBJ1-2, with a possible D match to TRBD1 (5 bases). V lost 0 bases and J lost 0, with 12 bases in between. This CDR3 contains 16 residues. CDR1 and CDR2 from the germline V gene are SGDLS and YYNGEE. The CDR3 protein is CASSVESGITNYGYTF. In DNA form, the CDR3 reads TGTGCCAGCAGCGTAGAATCAGGGATAACTAACTATGGCTACACCTTC. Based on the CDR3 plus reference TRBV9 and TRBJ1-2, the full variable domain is DSGVTQTPKHLITATGQRVTLRCSPRSGDLSVYWYQQSLDQGLQFLIQYYNGEERAKGNILERFSAQQFPDLHSELNLSSLELGDSALYFCASSVESGITNYGYTFGSGTRLTVV.

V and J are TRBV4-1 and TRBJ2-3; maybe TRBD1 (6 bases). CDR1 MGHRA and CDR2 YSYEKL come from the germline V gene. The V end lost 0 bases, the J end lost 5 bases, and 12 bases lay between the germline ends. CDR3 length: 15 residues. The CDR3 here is CASSQEWGRGDTQYF. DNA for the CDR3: TGCGCCAGCAGCCAAGAATGGGGGCGCGGAGATACGCAGTATTTT.

The CDR3 here is CSVVAPPNYNEQFF. CDR3 coding DNA: TGCAGCGTTGTGGCTCCCCCCAACTACAATGAGCAGTTCTTC. V and J are TRBV29-1 and TRBJ2-1; no clear D. Trimming removed 4 bases at V and 3 bases at J, with 13 bases between. Germline CDR1 is SQVTM and CDR2 is ANQGSEA. The CDR3 consists of 14 residues.

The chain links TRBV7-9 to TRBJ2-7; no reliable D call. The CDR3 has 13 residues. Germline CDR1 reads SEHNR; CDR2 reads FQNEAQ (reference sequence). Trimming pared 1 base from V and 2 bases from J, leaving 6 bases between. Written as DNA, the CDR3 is TGTGCCAGCAGCTTAGTGGGTACCTACGAGCAGTACTTC. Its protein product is CASSLVGTYEQYF. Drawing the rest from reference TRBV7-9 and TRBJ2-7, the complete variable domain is DTGVSQNPRHKITKRGQNVTFRCDPISEHNRLYWYRQTLGQGPEFLTYFQNEAQLEKSRLLSDRFSAERPKGSFSTLEIQRTEQGDSAMYLCASSLVGTYEQYFGPGTRLTVT.

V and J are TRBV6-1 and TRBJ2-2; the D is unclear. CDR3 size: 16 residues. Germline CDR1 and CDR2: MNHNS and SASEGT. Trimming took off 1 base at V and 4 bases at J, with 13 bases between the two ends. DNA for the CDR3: TGTGCCAGCAGTGAAGAAGTGGGGTACCGCACCGGGGAGCTGTTTTTT. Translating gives CASSEEVGYRTGELFF.

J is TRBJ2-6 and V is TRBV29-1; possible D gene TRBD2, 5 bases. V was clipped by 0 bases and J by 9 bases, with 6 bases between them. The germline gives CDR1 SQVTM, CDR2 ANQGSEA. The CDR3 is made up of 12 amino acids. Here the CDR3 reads CSVEDRDNVLTF. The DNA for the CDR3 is TGCAGCGTTGAAGATCGGGACAACGTCCTGACTTTC.

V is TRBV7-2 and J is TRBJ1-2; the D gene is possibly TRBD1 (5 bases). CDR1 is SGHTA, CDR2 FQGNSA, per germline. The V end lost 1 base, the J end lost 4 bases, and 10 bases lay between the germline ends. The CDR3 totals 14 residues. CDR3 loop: CASSLVQGSYGYTF. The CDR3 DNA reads TGTGCCAGCAGCTTAGTCCAGGGAAGCTATGGCTACACCTTC.

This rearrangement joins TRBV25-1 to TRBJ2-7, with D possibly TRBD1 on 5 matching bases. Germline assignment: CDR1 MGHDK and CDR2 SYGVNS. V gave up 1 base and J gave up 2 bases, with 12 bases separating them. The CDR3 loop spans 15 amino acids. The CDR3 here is CASSEWRQRPYEQYF. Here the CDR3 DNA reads TGTGCCAGCAGTGAATGGCGACAGCGTCCCTACGAGCAGTACTTC.

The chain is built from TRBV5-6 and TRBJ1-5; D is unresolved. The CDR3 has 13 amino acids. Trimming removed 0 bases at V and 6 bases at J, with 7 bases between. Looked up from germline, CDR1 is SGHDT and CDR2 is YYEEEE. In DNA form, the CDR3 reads TGTGCCAGCAGCTTGGGTGAGGCTCAGCCCCAGCATTTT. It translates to CASSLGEAQPQHF.

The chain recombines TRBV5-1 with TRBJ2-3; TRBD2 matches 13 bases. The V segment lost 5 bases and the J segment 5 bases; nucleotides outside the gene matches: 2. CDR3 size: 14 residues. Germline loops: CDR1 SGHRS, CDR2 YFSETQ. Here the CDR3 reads CASSGLAGEDTQYF. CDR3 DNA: TGCGCCAGCAGTGGACTAGCGGGGGAAGATACGCAGTATTTT.

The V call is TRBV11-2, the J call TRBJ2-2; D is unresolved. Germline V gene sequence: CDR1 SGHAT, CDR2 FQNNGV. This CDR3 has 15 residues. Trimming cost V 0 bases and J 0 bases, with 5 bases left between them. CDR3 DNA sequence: TGTGCCAGCAGCTTAGAGGTTACGAACACCGGGGAGCTGTTTTTT. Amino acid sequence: CASSLEVTNTGELFF.

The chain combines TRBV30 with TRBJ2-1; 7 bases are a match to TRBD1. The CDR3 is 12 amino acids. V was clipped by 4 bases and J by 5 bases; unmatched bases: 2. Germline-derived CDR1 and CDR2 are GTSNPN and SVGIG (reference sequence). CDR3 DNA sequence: TGTGCCTGGAACCAGGGGGACAATGAGCAGTTCTTC. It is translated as CAWNQGDNEQFF.

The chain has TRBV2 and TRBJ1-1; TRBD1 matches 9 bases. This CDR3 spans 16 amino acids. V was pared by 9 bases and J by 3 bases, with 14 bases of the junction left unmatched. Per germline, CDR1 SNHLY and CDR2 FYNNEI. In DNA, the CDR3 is TGTGCCAGTCCAGACTTACTACAGGGGGCTTACACTGAAGCTTTCTTT. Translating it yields CASPDLLQGAYTEAFF.

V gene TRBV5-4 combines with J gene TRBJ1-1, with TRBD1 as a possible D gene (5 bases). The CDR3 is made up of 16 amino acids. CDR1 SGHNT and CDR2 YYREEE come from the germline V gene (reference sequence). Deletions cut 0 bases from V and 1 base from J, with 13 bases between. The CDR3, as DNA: TGTGCCAGCAGCTTGGGGTTCGGGAGGGGGAACACTGAAGCTTTCTTT. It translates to CASSLGFGRGNTEAFF. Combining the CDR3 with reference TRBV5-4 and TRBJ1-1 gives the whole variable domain ETGVTQSPTHLIKTRGQQVTLRCSSQSGHNTVSWYQQALGQGPQFIFQYYREEENGRGNFPPRFSGLQFPNYSSELNVNALELDDSALYLCASSLGFGRGNTEAFFGQGTRLTVV.

Here the CDR3 DNA reads TGTGCCAGCAGTAAGCAGGAGTGGAGGAGCTCTGGAAACACCATATATTTT. The encoded protein is CASSKQEWRSSGNTIYF. The rearrangement uses TRBV11-2 and TRBJ1-3, with D uncertain. Trimming took off 6 bases at V and 0 bases at J, with 18 bases between the two ends. The CDR3 runs 17 residues. CDR1 and CDR2 (germline): SGHAT, FQNNGV. Full variable domain (rest looked up from reference TRBV11-2 and TRBJ1-3): EAGVAQSPRYKIIEKRQSVAFWCNPISGHATLYWYQQILGQGPKLLIQFQNNGVVDDSQLPKDRFSAERLKGVDSTLKIQPAKLEDSAVYLCASSKQEWRSSGNTIYFGEGSWLTVV.

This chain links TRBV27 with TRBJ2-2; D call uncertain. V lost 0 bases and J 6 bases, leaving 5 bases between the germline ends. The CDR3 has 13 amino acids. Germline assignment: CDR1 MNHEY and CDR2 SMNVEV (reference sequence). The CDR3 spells CASSLSAAGELFF. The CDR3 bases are TGTGCCAGCAGTTTATCGGCGGCCGGGGAGCTGTTTTTT.

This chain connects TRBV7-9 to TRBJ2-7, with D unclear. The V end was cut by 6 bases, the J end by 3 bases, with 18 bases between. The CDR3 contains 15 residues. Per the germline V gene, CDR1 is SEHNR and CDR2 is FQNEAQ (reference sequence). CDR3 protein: CASSSPLDGDYEQYF. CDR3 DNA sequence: TGTGCCAGCAGTTCCCCTTTAGATGGGGACTACGAGCAGTACTTC. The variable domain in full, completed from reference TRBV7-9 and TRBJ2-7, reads DTGVSQNPRHKITKRGQNVTFRCDPISEHNRLYWYRQTLGQGPEFLTYFQNEAQLEKSRLLSDRFSAERPKGSFSTLEIQRTEQGDSAMYLCASSSPLDGDYEQYFGPGTRLTVT.

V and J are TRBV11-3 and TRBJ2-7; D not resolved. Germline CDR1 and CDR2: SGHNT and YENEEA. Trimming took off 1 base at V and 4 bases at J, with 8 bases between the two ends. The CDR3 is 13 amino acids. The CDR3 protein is CASSLALSYEQYF. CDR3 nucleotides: TGTGCCAGCAGCTTAGCGCTCTCGTACGAGCAGTACTTC. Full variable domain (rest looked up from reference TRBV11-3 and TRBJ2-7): EAGVVQSPRYKIIEKKQPVAFWCNPISGHNTLYWYLQNLGQGPELLIRYENEEAVDDSQLPKDRFSAERLKGVDSTLKIQPAELGDSAVYLCASSLALSYEQYFGPGTRLTVT.

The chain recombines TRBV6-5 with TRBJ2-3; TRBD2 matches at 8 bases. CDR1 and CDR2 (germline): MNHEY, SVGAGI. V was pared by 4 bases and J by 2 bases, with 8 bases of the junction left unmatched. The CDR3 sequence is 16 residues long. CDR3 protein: CASSSKRETDTDTQYF. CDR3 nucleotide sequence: TGTGCCAGCAGTTCGAAGCGGGAGACGGACACAGATACGCAGTATTTT.

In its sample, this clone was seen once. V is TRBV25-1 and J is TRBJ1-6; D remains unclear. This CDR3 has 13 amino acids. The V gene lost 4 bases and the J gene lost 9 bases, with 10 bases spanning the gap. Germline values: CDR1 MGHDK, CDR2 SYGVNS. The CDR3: CASSVASSSPLHF. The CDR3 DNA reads TGTGCCAGCAGTGTGGCATCGAGTTCACCCCTCCACTTT.

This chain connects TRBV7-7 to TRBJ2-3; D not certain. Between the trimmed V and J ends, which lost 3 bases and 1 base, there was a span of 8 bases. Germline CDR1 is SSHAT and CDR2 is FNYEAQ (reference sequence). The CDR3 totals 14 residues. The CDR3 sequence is CASSLGFGTDTQYF. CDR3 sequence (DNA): TGTGCCAGCAGCTTGGGGTTTGGCACAGATACGCAGTATTTT.

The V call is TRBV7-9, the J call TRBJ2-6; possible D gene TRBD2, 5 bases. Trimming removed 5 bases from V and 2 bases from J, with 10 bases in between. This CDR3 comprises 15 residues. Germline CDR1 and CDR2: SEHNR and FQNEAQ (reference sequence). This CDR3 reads CASSRTDAGANVLTF. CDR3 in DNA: TGTGCCAGCAGCAGGACTGATGCTGGGGCCAACGTCCTGACTTTC. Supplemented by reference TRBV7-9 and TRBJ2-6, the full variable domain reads DTGVSQNPRHKITKRGQNVTFRCDPISEHNRLYWYRQTLGQGPEFLTYFQNEAQLEKSRLLSDRFSAERPKGSFSTLEIQRTEQGDSAMYLCASSRTDAGANVLTFGAGSRLTVL.

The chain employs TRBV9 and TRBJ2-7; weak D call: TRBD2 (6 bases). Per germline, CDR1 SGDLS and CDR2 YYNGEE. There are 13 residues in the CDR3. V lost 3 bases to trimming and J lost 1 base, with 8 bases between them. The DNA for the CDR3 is TGTGCCAGCAGCGCTAGCGTTTCCTACGAGCAGTACTTC. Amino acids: CASSASVSYEQYF.

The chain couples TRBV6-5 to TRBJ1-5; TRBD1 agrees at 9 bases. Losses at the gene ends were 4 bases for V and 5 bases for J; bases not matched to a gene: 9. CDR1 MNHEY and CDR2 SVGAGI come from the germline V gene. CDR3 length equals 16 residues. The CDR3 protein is CASSSGTGLNHQPQHF. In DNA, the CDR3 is TGTGCCAGCAGTTCCGGGACAGGGCTAAATCATCAGCCCCAGCATTTT.

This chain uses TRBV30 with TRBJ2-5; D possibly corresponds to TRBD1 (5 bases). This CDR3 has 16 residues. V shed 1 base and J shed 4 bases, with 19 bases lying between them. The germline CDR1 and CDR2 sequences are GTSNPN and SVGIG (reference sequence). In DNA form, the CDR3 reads TGTGCCTGGAGTGAGGGGTTCGGCGGTTTAGGAGAGACCCAGTACTTC. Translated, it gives CAWSEGFGGLGETQYF.

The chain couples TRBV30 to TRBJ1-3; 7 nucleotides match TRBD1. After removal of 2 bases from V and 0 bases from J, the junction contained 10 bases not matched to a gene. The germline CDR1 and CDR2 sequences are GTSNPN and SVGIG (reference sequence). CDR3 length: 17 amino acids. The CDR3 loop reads CAWSPPDRTNSGNTIYF. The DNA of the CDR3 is TGTGCCTGGAGTCCGCCGGACAGGACAAACTCTGGAAACACCATATATTTT.